This T cell receptor (beta chain) was sequenced in a study of CD8 T cells in Susac syndrome. Sequencing of TCR beta was carried out in blood CD8+ and CD4+ T cells. Random hexamers were used to reverse transcribe the RNA input (roughly 0.5 to 1 ug). Multiplex immunoSEQ PCR targeted 54 Vbeta and 13 Jbeta TCR beta segments. MiXCR was run by TCRdb on the immunoSEQ multiplex PCR reads, yielding one entry per CDR3 protein. The sample contains some 190,000 distinct CDR3 sequences, approximately 96% of which appear only once. CDR3 length: 15 amino acids. Germline V gene sequence: CDR1 MNHEY, CDR2 SMNVEV (reference sequence). V lost 5 bases, J lost 1 base, and 14 bases lay in between.

The genes are TRBV27 and TRBJ1-2, with a tentative D call TRBD1 (6 bases). The sequencing input was CD4+ T cells from PBMCs. This clonotype originated in a human donor with multiple sclerosis. The CDR3 coding sequence is TGTGCCAGCAGTCTCTCGGGGGCGCTTAACTATGGCTACACCTTC. This codes for CASSLSGALNYGYTF.